The 2 T cell receptor beta chains given below trace back to one sample, sequenced in a study of shared clonotypes between healthy human individuals. Some clones are missing from TCRdb's copy, which holds only in-frame ones; the method was immunoSEQ multiplex PCR. The table lists roughly 2,500,000 clones, approximately 93% of them singletons. The sequenced sample was naive CD4+ T cells from PBMCs. Regarding subset: CD45RA+ positively selected. Every receptor here comes from a young man in good health. Some clones in this sample may be carry-over from other donors' samples.

The V call is TRBV19, the J call TRBJ2-1; tentatively, D is TRBD2 (7 bases). Per germline, CDR1 LNHDA and CDR2 SQIVND (reference sequence). The V end lost 3 bases, the J end lost 12 bases, and 9 bases lay between the germline ends. The CDR3 covers 11 residues. This chain's CDR3 is CASSMRGLQFF. CDR3 nucleotide sequence: TGTGCCAGTAGTATGCGGGGGCTGCAGTTCTTC. Together with reference TRBV19 and TRBJ2-1, the CDR3 gives the full variable domain: DGGITQSPKYLFRKEGQNVTLSCEQNLNHDAMYWYRQDPGQGLRLIYYSQIVNDFQKGDIAEGYSVSREKKESFPLTVTSAQKNPTAFYLCASSMRGLQFFGPGTRLTVL.

The rearrangement links TRBV11-2 to TRBJ2-7; 7 bases align to TRBD1. The V and J ends lost 1 base and 4 bases, in that order; junction bases with no gene match: 10. Germline CDR1 is SGHAT and CDR2 is FQNNGV. CDR3 length: 16 amino acids. CDR3 amino acids: CASSLAGWGQLYEQYF. The CDR3 nucleotides are TGTGCCAGCAGCTTAGCTGGGTGGGGACAGCTTTACGAGCAGTACTTC.